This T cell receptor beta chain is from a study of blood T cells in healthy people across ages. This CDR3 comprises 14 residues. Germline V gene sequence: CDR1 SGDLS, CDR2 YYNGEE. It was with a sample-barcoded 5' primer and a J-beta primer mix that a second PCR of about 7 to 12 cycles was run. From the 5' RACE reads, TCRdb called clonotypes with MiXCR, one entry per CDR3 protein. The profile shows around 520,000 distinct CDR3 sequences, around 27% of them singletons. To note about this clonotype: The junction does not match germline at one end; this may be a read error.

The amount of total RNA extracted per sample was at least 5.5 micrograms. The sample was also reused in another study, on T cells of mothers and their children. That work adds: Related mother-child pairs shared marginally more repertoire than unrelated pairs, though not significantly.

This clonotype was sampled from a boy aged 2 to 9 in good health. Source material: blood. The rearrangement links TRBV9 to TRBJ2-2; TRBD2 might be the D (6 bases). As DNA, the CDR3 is TGTGCCAGCAGCAAAGACTTGTACACCGGGGGGCTGTTTTTT. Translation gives CASSKDLYTGGLFF.